This TCR beta chain was captured in a study of type 1 regulatory T cells. The overall study: This in vitro CD4 product, T-allo10, is enriched for Tr1 cells and alloantigen-specific.

TCRdb used MiXCR to reprocess the reads, holding one entry per CDR3 protein. The table lists 88,000 or so distinct CDR3 sequences, around a third of them singletons. The germline V gene encodes CDR1 SQVTM and CDR2 ANQGSEA. V was clipped by 4 bases and J by 0 bases, with 6 bases between them. The length of the CDR3 is 12 residues. Sequenced material: CD4+ T cells, either the whole sample or a sorted fraction (not recorded which). This clonotype was sampled from a human donor in good health. The chain joins TRBV29-1 to TRBJ1-2; D gene unclear. CDR3 region: CSVAASNYGYTF. The CDR3 DNA reads TGCAGCGTTGCAGCTTCTAACTATGGCTACACCTTC.